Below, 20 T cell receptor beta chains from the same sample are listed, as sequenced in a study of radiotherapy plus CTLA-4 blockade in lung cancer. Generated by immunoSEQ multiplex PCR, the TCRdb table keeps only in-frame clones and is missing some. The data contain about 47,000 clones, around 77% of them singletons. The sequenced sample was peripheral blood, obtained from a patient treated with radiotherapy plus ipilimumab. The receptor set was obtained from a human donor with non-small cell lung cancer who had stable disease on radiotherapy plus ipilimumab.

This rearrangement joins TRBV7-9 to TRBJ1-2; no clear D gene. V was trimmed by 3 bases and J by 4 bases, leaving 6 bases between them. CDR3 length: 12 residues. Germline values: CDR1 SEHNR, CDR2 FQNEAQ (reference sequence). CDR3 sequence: CASSFTVYGYTF. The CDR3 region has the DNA TGTGCCAGCAGCTTTACGGTCTATGGCTACACCTTC.

The CDR3 DNA follows: TGTGCCAGCAAAAGCGACGGGGCAGGCCAAGATCAGCCCCAGCATTTT. It translates to CASKSDGAGQDQPQHF. The chain uses TRBV28 and TRBJ1-5; D possibly corresponds to TRBD1 (5 bases). Per germline, CDR1 MDHEN and CDR2 SYDVKM. V lost 7 bases, J lost 5 bases, and 21 bases lay in between. The CDR3 spans 16 residues.

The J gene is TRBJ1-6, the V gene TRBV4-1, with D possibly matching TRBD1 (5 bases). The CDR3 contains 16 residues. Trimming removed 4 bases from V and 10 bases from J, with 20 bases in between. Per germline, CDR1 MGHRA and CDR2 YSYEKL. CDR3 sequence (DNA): TGCGCCAGCAGCCCGCCATCAGGACAAATCCCATCACCCCTCCACTTT. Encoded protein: CASSPPSGQIPSPLHF.

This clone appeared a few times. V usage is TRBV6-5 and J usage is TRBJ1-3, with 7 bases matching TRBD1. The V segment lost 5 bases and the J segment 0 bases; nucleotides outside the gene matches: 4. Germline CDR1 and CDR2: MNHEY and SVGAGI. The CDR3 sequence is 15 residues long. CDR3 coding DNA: TGTGCCAGCAGTGGGACAGCCAACTCTGGAAACACCATATATTTT. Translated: CASSGTANSGNTIYF.

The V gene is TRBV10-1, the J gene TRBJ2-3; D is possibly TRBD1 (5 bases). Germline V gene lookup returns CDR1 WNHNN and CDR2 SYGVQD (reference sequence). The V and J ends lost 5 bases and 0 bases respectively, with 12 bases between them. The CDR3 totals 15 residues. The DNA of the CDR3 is TGCGCCAGCAGTACTGTCAGACAGAGCACAGATACGCAGTATTTT. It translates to CASSTVRQSTDTQYF.

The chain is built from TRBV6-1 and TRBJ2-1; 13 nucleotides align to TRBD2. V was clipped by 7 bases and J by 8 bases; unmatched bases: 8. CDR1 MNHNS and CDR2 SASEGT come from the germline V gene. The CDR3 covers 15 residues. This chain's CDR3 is CASTKLAGGLDEQFF. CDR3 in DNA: TGTGCCAGCACCAAACTAGCGGGGGGGCTGGATGAGCAGTTCTTC.

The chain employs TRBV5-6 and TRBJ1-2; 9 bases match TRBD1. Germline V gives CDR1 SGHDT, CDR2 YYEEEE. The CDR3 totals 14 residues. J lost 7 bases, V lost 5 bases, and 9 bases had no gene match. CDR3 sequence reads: CASSVAQGAVGYTF. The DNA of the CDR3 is TGTGCCAGCAGTGTGGCACAGGGGGCGGTTGGCTACACCTTC.

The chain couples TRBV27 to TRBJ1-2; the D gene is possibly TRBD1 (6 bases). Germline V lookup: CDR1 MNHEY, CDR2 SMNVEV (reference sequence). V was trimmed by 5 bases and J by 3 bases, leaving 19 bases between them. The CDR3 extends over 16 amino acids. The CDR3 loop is CASSRYPRGRDYGYTF. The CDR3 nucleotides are TGTGCCAGCAGTCGCTACCCCAGGGGACGTGACTATGGCTACACCTTC.

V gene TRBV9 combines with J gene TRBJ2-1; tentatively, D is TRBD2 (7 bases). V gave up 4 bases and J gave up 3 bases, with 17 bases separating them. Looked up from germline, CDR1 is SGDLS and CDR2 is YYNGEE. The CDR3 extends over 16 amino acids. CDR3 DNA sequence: TGTGCCAGCAGCCCCGAGGGGGGGACAATCTACAATGAGCAGTTCTTC. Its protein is CASSPEGGTIYNEQFF.

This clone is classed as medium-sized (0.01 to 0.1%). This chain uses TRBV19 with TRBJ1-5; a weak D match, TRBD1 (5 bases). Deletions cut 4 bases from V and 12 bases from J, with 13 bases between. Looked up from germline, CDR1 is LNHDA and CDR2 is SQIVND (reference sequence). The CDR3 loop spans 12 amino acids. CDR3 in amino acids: CASSTGTNYQHF. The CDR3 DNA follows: TGTGCCAGTAGTACCGGGACTAACTACCAGCATTTT.

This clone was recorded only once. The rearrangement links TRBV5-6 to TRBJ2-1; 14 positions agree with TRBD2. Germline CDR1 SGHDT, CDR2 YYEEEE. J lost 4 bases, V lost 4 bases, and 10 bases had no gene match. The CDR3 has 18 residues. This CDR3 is CASSQPGTSGGQYNEQFF. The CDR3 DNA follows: TGTGCCAGCAGCCAACCCGGGACTAGCGGGGGACAATACAATGAGCAGTTCTTC.

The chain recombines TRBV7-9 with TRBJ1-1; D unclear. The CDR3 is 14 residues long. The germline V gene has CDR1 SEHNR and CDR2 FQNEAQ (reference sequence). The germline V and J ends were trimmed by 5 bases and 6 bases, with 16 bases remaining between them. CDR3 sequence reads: CASSPDRPGAEAFF. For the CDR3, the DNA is TGTGCCAGCAGCCCAGACCGTCCCGGTGCTGAAGCTTTCTTT.

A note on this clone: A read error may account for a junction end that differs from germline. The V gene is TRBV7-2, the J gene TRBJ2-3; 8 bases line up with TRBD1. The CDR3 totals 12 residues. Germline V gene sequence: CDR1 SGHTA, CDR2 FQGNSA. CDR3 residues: CASSGRTGTPNF. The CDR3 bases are TGTGCCAGCAGCGGACGGACAGGGACCCCGAATTTT.

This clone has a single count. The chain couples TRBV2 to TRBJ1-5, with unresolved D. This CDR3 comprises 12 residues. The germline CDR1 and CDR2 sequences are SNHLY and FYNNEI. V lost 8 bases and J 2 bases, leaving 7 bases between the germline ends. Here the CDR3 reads CASGERNQPQHF. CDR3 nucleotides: TGTGCCAGCGGCGAGCGCAATCAGCCCCAGCATTTT.

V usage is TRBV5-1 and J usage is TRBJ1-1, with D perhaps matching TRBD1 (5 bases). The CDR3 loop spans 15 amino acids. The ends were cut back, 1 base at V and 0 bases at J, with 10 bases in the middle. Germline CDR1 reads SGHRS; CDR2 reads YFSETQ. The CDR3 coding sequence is TGCGCCAGCAGCTTGAGGTCAGGGCTGAACACTGAAGCTTTCTTT. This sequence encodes CASSLRSGLNTEAFF.

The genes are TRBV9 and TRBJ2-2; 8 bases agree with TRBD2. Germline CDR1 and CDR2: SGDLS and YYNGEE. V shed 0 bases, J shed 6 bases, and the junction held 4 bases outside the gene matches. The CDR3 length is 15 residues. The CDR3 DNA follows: TGTGCCAGCAGCGTAGTTCAGCGGGGGCCCGGGGAGCTGTTTTTT. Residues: CASSVVQRGPGELFF.

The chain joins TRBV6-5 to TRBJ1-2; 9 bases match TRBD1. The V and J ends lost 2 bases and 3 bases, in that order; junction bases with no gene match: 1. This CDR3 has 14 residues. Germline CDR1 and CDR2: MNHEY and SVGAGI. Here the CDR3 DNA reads TGTGCCAGCAGTTACGGGGACAGGGACTATGGCTACACCTTC. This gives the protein CASSYGDRDYGYTF.

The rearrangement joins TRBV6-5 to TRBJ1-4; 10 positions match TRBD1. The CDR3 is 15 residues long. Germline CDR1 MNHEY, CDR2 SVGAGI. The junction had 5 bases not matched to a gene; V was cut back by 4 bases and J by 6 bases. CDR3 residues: CASSFRDRGYEKLFF. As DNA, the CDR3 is TGTGCCAGCAGTTTCCGGGACAGGGGTTATGAAAAACTGTTTTTT.

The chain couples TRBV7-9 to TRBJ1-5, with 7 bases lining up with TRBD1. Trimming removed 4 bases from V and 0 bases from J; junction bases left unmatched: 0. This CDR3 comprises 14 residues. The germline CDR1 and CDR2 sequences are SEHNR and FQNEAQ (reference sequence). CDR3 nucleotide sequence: TGTGCCAGCAGCTGGGACAGTAGCAATCAGCCCCAGCATTTT. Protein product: CASSWDSSNQPQHF.

The CDR3 nucleotides are TGTGCCAGCAGCTTAGGACCGGCGGGGCGGGGGGATACGCAGTATTTT. As protein: CASSLGPAGRGDTQYF. V usage is TRBV7-2 and J usage is TRBJ2-3; 7 nucleotides agree with TRBD2. This CDR3 spans 16 amino acids. Germline CDR1 is SGHTA and CDR2 is FQGNSA. V shed 1 base, J shed 6 bases, and the junction held 10 bases outside the gene matches. The full variable domain, completed using reference TRBV7-2 and TRBJ2-3, is GAGVSQSPSNKVTEKGKDVELRCDPISGHTALYWYRQSLGQGLEFLIYFQGNSAPDKSGLPSDRFSAERTGGSVSTLTIQRTQQEDSAVYLCASSLGPAGRGDTQYFGPGTRLTVL.